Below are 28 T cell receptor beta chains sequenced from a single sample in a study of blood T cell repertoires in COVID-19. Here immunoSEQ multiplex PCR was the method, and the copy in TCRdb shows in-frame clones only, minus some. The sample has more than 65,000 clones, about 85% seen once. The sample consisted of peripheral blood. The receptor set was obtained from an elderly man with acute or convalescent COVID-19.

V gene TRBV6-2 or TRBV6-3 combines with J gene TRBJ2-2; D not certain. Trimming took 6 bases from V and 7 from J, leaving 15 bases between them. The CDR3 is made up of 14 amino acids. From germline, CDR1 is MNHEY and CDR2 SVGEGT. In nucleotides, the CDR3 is TGTGCCAGCAGGTACCGGGTCGCGGTCGGGGAGCTGTTTTTT. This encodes CASRYRVAVGELFF.

The CDR3 DNA sequence: TGTGCCACCAGCGGACAGGTCAGCTCCTACAATGAGCAGTTCTTC. Its protein product is CATSGQVSSYNEQFF. V usage is TRBV24-1 and J usage is TRBJ2-1; 7 nucleotides align to TRBD1. Trimming cost V 7 bases and J 0 bases; bases outside gene matches: 5. This CDR3 has 15 amino acids. The germline V gene has CDR1 KGHDR and CDR2 SFDVKD.

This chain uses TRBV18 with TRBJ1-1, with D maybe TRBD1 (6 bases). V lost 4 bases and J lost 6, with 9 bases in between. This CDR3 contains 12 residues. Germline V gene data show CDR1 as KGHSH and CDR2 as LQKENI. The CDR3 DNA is TGTGCCAGCTCACTGGGACATCCTGAAGCTTTCTTT. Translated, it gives CASSLGHPEAFF. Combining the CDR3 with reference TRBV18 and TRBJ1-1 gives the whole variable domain NAGVMQNPRHLVRRRGQEARLRCSPMKGHSHVYWYRQLPEEGLKFMVYLQKENIIDESGMPKERFSAEFPKEGPSILRIQQVVRGDSAAYFCASSLGHPEAFFGQGTRLTVV.

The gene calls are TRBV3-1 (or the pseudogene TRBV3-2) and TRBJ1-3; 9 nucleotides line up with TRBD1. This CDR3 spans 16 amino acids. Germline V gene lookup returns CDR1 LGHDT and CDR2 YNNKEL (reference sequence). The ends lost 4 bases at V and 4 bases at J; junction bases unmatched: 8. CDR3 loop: CASSLAPGTGGNTIYF. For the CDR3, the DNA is TGTGCCAGCAGCCTAGCACCCGGGACAGGGGGAAACACCATATATTTT.

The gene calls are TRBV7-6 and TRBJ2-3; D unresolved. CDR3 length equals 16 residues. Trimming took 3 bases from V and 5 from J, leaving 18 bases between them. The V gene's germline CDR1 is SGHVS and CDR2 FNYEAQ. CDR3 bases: TGTGCCAGCAGCTTGTTTAACCCAGGAATACAAGATACGCAGTATTTT. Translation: CASSLFNPGIQDTQYF.

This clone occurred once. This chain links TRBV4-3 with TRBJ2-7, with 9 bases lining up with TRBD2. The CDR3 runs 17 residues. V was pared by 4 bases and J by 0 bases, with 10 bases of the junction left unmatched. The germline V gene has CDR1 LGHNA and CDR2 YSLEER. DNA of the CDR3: TGCGCCAGCAGCCGAGGACTAGCGAGCTTAACCTCCTACGAGCAGTACTTC. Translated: CASSRGLASLTSYEQYF.

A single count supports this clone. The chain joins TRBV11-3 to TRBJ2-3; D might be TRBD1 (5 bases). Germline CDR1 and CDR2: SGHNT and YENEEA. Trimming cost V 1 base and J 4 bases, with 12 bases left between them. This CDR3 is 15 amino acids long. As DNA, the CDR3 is TGTGCCAGCAGCTTAGGGCAGGGAAGTCCAGATACGCAGTATTTT. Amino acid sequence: CASSLGQGSPDTQYF.

The CDR3 region is CASKLDFQETQYF. CDR3 DNA: TGTGCCAGCAAACTAGATTTTCAAGAGACCCAGTACTTC. This chain connects TRBV28 to TRBJ2-5; D possibly corresponds to TRBD2 (5 bases). Trimming cost V 7 bases and J 2 bases, with 11 bases left between them. Germline lookup yields CDR1 MDHEN and CDR2 SYDVKM. CDR3 length: 13 amino acids.

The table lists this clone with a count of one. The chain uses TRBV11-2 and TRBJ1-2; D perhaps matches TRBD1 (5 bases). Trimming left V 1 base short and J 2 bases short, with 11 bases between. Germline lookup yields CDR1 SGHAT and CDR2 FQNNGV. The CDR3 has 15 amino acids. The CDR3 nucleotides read TGTGCCAGCAGCTTAGCGGGGACTATAAACTATGGCTACACCTTC. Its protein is CASSLAGTINYGYTF.

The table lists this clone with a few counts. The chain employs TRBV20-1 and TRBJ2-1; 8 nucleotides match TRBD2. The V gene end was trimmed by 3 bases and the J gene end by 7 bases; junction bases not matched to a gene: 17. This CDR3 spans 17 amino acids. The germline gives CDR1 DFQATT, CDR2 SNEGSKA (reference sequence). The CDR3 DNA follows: TGCAGTGCTAGTAAGGTGTGGACTAGCCCTTCTCTGAATGAGCAGTTCTTC. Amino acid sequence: CSASKVWTSPSLNEQFF.

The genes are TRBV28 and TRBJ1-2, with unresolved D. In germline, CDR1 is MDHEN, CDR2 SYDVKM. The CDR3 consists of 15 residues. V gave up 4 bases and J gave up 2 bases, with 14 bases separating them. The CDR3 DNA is TGTGCCAGCAGTTCAGGTGAGGCGGGGAACTATGGCTACACCTTC. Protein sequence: CASSSGEAGNYGYTF.

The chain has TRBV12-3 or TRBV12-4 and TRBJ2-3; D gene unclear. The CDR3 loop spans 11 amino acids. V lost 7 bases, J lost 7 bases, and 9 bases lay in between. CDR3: CASNERNTQYF. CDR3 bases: TGTGCCAGCAACGAGAGAAATACGCAGTATTTT.

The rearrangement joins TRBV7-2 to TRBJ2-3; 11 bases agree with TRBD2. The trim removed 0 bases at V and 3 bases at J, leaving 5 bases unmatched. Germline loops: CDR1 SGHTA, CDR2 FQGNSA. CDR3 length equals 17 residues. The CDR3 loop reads CASSLARLAGGTDTQYF. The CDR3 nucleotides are TGTGCCAGCAGCTTAGCACGTCTAGCGGGAGGTACAGATACGCAGTATTTT.

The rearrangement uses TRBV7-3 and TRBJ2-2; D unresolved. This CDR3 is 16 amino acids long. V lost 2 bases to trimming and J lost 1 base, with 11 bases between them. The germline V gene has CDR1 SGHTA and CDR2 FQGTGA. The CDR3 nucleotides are TGTGCCAGCAGCTTATCACCCCCAGGGAACACCGGGGAGCTGTTTTTT. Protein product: CASSLSPPGNTGELFF.

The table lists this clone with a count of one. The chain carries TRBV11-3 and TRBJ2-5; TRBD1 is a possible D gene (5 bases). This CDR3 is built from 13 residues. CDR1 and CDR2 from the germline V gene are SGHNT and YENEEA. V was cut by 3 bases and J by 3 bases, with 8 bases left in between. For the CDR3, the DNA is TGTGCCAGCAGCTTGACAGCTAAAGAGACCCAGTACTTC. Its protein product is CASSLTAKETQYF.

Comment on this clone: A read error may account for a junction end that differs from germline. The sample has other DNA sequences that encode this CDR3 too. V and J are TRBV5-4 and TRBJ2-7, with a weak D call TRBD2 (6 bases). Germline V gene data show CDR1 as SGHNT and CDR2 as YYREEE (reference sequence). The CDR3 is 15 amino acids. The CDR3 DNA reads TGTGCCAGTAGCTTAGGGACTGGCTTTCTCTACGAGCAGTACTTC. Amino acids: CASSLGTGFLYEQYF.

CDR3: CASSLGGSFEQFF. The DNA of the CDR3 is TGTGCCAGCAGTCTAGGCGGGTCGTTTGAGCAGTTCTTC. The J gene is TRBJ2-1, the V gene TRBV6-2 or TRBV6-3, with D possibly being TRBD2 (5 bases). Trimming took 5 bases from V and 9 from J, leaving 14 bases between them. This CDR3 spans 13 amino acids. Germline CDR1 reads MNHEY; CDR2 reads SVGEGT.

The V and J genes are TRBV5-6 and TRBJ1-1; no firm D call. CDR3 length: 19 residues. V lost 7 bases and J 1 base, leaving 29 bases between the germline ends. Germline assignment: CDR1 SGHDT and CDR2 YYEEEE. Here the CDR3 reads CASYSYWRVPKGSNTEAFF. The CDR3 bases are TGTGCCAGCTACTCCTACTGGAGGGTCCCAAAGGGCTCGAACACTGAAGCTTTCTTT.

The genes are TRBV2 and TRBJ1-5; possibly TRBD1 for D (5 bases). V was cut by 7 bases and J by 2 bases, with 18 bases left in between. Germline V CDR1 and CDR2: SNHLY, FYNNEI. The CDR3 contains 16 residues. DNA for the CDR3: TGTGCCAGCACCCCCGGGTGGGGGGAGGGCAATCAGCCCCAGCATTTT. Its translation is CASTPGWGEGNQPQHF.

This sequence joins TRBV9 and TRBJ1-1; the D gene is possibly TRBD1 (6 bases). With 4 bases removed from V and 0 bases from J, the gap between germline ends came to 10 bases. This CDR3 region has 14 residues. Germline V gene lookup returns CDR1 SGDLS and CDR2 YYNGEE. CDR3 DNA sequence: TGTGCCAGCAGCCTGGACAGAGTGAACACTGAAGCTTTCTTT. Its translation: CASSLDRVNTEAFF.

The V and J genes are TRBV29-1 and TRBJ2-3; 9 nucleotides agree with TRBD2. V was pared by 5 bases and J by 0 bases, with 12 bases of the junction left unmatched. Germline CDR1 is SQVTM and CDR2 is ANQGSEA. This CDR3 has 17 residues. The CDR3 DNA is TGCAGCGTTCTTTTAGCGGGAGTGTCCCTTAGCACAGATACGCAGTATTTT. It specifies CSVLLAGVSLSTDTQYF.

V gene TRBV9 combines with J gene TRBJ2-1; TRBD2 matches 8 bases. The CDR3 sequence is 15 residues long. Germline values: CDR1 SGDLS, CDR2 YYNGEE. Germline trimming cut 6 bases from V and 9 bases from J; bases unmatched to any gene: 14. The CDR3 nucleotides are TGTGCCAGCACCCCGTATCAAGCGGGAGTAGGTGAGCAGTTCTTC. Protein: CASTPYQAGVGEQFF.

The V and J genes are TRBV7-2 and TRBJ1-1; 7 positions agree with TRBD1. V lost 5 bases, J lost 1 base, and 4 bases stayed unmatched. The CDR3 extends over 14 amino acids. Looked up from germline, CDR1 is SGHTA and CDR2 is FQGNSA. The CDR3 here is CASSKDRQNTEAFF. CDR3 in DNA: TGTGCCAGCAGCAAGGACAGGCAGAACACTGAAGCTTTCTTT. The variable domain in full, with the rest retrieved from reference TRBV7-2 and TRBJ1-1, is GAGVSQSPSNKVTEKGKDVELRCDPISGHTALYWYRQSLGQGLEFLIYFQGNSAPDKSGLPSDRFSAERTGGSVSTLTIQRTQQEDSAVYLCASSKDRQNTEAFFGQGTRLTVV.

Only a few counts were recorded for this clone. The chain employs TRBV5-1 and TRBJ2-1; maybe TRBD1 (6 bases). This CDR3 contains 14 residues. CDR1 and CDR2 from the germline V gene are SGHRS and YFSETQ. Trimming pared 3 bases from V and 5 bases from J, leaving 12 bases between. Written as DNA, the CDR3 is TGCGCCAGCAGCTCAGGGACATCCGACAATGAGCAGTTCTTC. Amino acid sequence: CASSSGTSDNEQFF.

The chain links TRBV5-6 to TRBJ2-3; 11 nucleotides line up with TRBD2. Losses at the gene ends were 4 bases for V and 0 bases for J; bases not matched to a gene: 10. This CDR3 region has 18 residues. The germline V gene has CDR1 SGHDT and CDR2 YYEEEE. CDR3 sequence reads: CASSLSGRVFHSTDTQYF. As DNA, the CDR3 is TGTGCCAGCAGCCTTAGCGGGAGGGTCTTTCACAGCACAGATACGCAGTATTTT.

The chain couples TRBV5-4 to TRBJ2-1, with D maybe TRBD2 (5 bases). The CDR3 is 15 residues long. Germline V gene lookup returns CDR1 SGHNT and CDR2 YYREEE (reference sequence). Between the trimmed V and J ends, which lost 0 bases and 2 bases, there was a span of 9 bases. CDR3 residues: CASSLERTAYNEQFF. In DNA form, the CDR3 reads TGTGCCAGCAGCTTGGAAAGGACTGCCTACAATGAGCAGTTCTTC.

The CDR3 bases are TGTGCCAGCAGCTTAGACAGGGGACAGTACTTC. Its protein product is CASSLDRGQYF. The J gene is TRBJ2-4, the V gene TRBV11-2, with a weak D call TRBD1 (6 bases). Germline V CDR1 and CDR2: SGHAT, FQNNGV. CDR3 length equals 11 residues. The V and J ends lost 0 bases and 13 bases respectively, with 7 bases between them.

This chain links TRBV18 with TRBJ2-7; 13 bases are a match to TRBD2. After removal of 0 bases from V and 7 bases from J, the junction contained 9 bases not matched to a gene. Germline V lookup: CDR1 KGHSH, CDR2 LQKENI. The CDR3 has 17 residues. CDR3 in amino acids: CASSPPTGTSGIGEQYF. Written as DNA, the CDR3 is TGTGCCAGCTCACCACCGACTGGGACTAGCGGGATAGGGGAGCAGTACTTC.